This T cell receptor beta chain emerged from a study of T-cell memory formation after mild COVID-19. Study-wide results and caveats: Cross-reactive memory seemingly joined, as some responding clones were found in pre-infection memory.

Note on this clonotype: The antigen remains undetermined.

The authors produced TCR alpha and TCR beta cDNA libraries with sample barcodes and UMIs by 5'RACE using constant-segment primers. A single record per CDR3 protein comes from TCRdb applying MiXCR to the 5' RACE reads. The sample yields tens of thousands of distinct CDR3 sequences, roughly 15% seen once. Germline V gene data show CDR1 as MNHNY and CDR2 as SVGAGI (reference sequence). V was pared by 10 bases and J by 7 bases, with 17 bases between. The CDR3 has 13 amino acids. Sequencing was done on a sample of PBMCs or a T cell subset sorted from them (not recorded which). The receptor was isolated from a man younger than 35 who had mild COVID-19 (a few samples of this study predate the infection). Cell type and time point are not known. V usage is TRBV6-6 and J usage is TRBJ2-1, with a tentative D call TRBD2 (6 bases). CDR3 DNA sequence: TGTGCCACCGGGGGTCGAGGGTGGAATGAGCAGTTCTTC. This sequence encodes CATGGRGWNEQFF.